Listed below are T cell receptor beta chains from one sample, sequenced in a study of blood T cell repertoires in COVID-19. Sequencing was performed with immunoSEQ multiplex PCR; in TCRdb, only in-frame clones are kept and a portion is missing. The sample yields 81,000 or so clones, roughly 86% seen once. Sequenced material: peripheral blood. These receptors came from a man aged 50 or older with active COVID-19. Each CDR3 is given with its conserved first and last residue. Fields, in order: CDR3 protein, J gene, V gene.

CDR3 protein: CASSGTSGSLNNEQFF; J gene: TRBJ2-1; V gene: TRBV9
CDR3 protein: CASSLAVSYEQYF; J gene: TRBJ2-7; V gene: TRBV6-5
CDR3 protein: CAWSRQEDTEAFF; J gene: TRBJ1-1; V gene: TRBV30
CDR3 protein: CASSLGAGEQTQYF; J gene: TRBJ2-3; V gene: TRBV7-2
CDR3 protein: CASSPQLGLAGYLIGYEQYF; J gene: TRBJ2-7; V gene: TRBV4-3
CDR3 protein: CASSPTLYSGSATYEQYF; J gene: TRBJ2-7; V gene: TRBV18
CDR3 protein: CASSFYHRQYF; J gene: TRBJ2-7; V gene: TRBV28
CDR3 protein: CASSLGGGSGETQYF; J gene: TRBJ2-5; V gene: TRBV7-6
CDR3 protein: CASSPTSGCTDTQYF; J gene: TRBJ2-3; V gene: TRBV23-1
CDR3 protein: CASSLKRVGTGDEKLFF; J gene: TRBJ1-4; V gene: TRBV4-1
CDR3 protein: CSVERGFIGTGGGGGYTF; J gene: TRBJ1-2; V gene: TRBV29-1
CDR3 protein: CASRPFGGSYEQYF; J gene: TRBJ2-7; V gene: TRBV27
CDR3 protein: CASSSPGPNSPLHF; J gene: TRBJ1-6; V gene: TRBV7-9
CDR3 protein: CASSQSFRDSVNYGYTF; J gene: TRBJ1-2; V gene: TRBV4-2
CDR3 protein: CASSLVGGDTGELFF; J gene: TRBJ2-2; V gene: TRBV5-1
CDR3 protein: CASSPPEGFSTDTQYF; J gene: TRBJ2-3; V gene: TRBV18
CDR3 protein: CASSFRGSLSRGYTF; J gene: TRBJ1-2; V gene: TRBV5-6
CDR3 protein: CASSLRQNQPQHF; J gene: TRBJ1-5; V gene: TRBV27
CDR3 protein: CASSLGPGGLYEQYF; J gene: TRBJ2-7; V gene: TRBV4-1
CDR3 protein: CASRLRESSYEQYF; J gene: TRBJ2-7; V gene: TRBV7-9
CDR3 protein: CASSVLAQVSGNTIYF; J gene: TRBJ1-3; V gene: TRBV9
CDR3 protein: CASSLGTSGSGELFF; J gene: TRBJ2-2; V gene: TRBV4-2
CDR3 protein: CASSQAGRGAGDTQYF; J gene: TRBJ2-3; V gene: TRBV4-2
CDR3 protein: CAIGPGERETQYF; J gene: TRBJ2-5; V gene: TRBV10-3
CDR3 protein: CASSLTPGIGQPQHF; J gene: TRBJ1-5; V gene: TRBV7-3
CDR3 protein: CASSLIPGEADTQYF; J gene: TRBJ2-3; V gene: TRBV5-1
CDR3 protein: CASSSGLAGGEVAKNIQYF; J gene: TRBJ2-4; V gene: TRBV11-2
CDR3 protein: CASSLGSVEQYF; J gene: TRBJ2-7; V gene: TRBV28
CDR3 protein: CASSNPGQGESNQPQHF; J gene: TRBJ1-5; V gene: TRBV19
CDR3 protein: CASSLGAGGGSTDTQYF; J gene: TRBJ2-3; V gene: TRBV7-2
CDR3 protein: CASSWPGNTIYF; J gene: TRBJ1-3; V gene: TRBV19
CDR3 protein: CASRDRGYEQYF; J gene: TRBJ2-7; V gene: TRBV2
CDR3 protein: CASYSNRALGGYTF; J gene: TRBJ1-2; V gene: TRBV6-6
CDR3 protein: CAWSTRTGNYQPQHF; J gene: TRBJ1-5; V gene: TRBV30
CDR3 protein: CASSPPLGGLLYEQYF; J gene: TRBJ2-7; V gene: TRBV18
CDR3 protein: CAIKGERESTDTQYF; J gene: TRBJ2-3; V gene: TRBV10-3
CDR3 protein: CASSLRGGQSSYEQYF; J gene: TRBJ2-7; V gene: TRBV7-3
CDR3 protein: CASSRATGNTEAFF; J gene: TRBJ1-1; V gene: TRBV3-1/TRBV3-2
CDR3 protein: CASSEREQVDGYTF; J gene: TRBJ1-2; V gene: TRBV2
CDR3 protein: CASSAFLDFQETQYF; J gene: TRBJ2-5; V gene: TRBV27
CDR3 protein: CASSSRQKNTGELFF; J gene: TRBJ2-2; V gene: TRBV5-6
CDR3 protein: CASSSGQDWQPQHF; J gene: TRBJ1-5; V gene: TRBV28
CDR3 protein: CASSSYRTFGSPLHF; J gene: TRBJ1-6; V gene: TRBV19
CDR3 protein: CASRRLAHEQFF; J gene: TRBJ2-1; V gene: TRBV2
CDR3 protein: CASSQGGAASTDTQYF; J gene: TRBJ2-3; V gene: TRBV4-3
CDR3 protein: CASSFPGGGNTEAFF; J gene: TRBJ1-1; V gene: TRBV28
CDR3 protein: CASSGSSGGSYNEQFF; J gene: TRBJ2-1; V gene: TRBV27
CDR3 protein: CASLPRDRANYGYTF; J gene: TRBJ1-2; V gene: TRBV19
CDR3 protein: CASSLSTEVNTGELFF; J gene: TRBJ2-2; V gene: TRBV28